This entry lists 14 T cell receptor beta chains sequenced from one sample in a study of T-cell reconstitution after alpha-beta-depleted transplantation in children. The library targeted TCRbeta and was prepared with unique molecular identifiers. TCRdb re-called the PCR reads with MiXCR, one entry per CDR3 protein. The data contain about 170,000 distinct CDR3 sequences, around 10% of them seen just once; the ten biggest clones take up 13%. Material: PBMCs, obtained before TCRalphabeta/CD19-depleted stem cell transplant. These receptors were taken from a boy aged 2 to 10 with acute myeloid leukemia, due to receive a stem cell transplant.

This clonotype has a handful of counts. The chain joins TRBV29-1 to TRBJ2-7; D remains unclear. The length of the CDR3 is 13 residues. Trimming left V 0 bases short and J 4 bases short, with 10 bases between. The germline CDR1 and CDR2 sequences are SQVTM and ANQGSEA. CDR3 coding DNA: TGCAGCGTTGAAGAGAGAGGAGTTTACGAGCAGTACTTC. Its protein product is CSVEERGVYEQYF.

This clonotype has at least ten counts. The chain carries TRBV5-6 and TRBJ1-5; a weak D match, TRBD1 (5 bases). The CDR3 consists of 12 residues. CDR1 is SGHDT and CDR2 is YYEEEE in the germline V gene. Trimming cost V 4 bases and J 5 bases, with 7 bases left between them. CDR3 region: CASSGGDQPQHF. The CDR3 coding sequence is TGTGCCAGCAGCGGGGGAGATCAGCCCCAGCATTTT.

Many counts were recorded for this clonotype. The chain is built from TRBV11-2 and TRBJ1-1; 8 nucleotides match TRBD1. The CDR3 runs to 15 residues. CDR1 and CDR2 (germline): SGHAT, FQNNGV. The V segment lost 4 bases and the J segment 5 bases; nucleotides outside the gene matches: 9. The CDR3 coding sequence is TGTGCCAGCAGCTCGACAGGGGTGGGGATGACTGAAGCTTTCTTT. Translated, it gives CASSSTGVGMTEAFF.

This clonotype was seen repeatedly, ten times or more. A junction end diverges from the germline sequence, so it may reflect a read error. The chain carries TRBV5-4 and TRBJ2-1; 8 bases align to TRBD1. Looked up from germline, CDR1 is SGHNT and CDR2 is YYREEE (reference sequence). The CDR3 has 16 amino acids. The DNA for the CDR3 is TGTGCCAGCAGCTCTCCGGGACAGGTGCCTATCAATAAGCAGTTCTTC. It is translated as CASSSPGQVPINKQFF.

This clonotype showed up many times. The CDR3 spells CASMPSGKGSVGELFF. The CDR3 nucleotides read TGTGCCAGCATGCCTAGCGGGAAGGGCTCTGTCGGGGAGCTGTTTTTT. The chain carries TRBV7-9 and TRBJ2-2, with 9 bases that match TRBD2. The CDR3 has 16 residues. The J segment lost 7 bases and the V segment lost 7 bases, leaving 13 bases of the junction unmatched. Germline CDR1 SEHNR, CDR2 FQNEAQ (reference sequence).

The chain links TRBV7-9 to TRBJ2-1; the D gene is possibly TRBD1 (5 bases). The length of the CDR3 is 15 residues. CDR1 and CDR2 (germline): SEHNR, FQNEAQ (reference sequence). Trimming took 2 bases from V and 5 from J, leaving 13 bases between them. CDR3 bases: TGTGCCAGCAGCTTAATGTCGGTGGGGCACAATGAGCAGTTCTTC. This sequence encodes CASSLMSVGHNEQFF.

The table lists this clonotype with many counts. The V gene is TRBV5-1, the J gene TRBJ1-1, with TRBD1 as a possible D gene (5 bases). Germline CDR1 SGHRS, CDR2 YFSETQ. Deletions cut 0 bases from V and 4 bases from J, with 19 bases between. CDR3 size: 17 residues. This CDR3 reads CASSLAQSARASTEAFF. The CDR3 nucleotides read TGCGCCAGCAGCTTGGCCCAGTCGGCCAGGGCCAGCACTGAAGCTTTCTTT.

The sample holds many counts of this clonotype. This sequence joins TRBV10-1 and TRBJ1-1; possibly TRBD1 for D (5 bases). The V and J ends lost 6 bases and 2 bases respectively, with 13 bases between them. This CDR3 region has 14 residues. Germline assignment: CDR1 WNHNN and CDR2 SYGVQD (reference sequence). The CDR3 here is CASRRGVENTEAFF. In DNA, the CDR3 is TGCGCCAGCAGAAGGGGAGTTGAAAACACTGAAGCTTTCTTT.

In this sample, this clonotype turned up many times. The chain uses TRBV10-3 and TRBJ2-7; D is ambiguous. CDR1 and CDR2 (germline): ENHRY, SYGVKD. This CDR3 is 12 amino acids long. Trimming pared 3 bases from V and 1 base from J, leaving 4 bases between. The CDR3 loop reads CAISDESYEQYV. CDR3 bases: TGTGCCATCAGTGATGAGTCCTACGAGCAGTACGTC.

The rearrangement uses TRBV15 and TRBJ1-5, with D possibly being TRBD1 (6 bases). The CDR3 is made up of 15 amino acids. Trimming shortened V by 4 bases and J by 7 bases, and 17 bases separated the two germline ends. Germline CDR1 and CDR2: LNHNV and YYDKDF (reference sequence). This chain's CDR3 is CATSKGVPSTQPQHF. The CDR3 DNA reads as TGTGCCACCAGCAAGGGGGTCCCTAGCACACAGCCCCAGCATTTT.

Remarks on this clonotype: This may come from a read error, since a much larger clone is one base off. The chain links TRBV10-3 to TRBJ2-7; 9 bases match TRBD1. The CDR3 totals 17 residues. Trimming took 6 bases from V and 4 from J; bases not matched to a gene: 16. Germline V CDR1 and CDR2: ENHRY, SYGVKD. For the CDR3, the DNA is TGTGCCATCAGACGGATACCGGGAACAGGGGGCGCGTACGAGCAGTACTTC. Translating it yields CAIRRIPGTGGAYEQYF.

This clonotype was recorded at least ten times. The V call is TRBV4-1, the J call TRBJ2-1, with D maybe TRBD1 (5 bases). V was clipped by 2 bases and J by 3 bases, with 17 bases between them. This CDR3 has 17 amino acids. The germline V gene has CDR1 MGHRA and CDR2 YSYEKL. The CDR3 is CASSQHRTPNNYNEQFF. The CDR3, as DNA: TGCGCCAGCAGCCAACACAGGACCCCCAACAACTACAATGAGCAGTTCTTC.

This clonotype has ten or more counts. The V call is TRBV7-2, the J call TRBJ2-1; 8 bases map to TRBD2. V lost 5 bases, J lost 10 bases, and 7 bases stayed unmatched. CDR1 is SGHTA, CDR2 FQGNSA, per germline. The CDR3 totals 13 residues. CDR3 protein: CASSPGLEYEQFF. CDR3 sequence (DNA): TGTGCCAGCAGCCCGGGACTAGAATACGAGCAGTTCTTC.

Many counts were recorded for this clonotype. CDR3: CASTPLGYYGYTF. CDR3 nucleotide sequence: TGTGCCAGCACCCCGCTCGGATACTATGGCTACACCTTC. This chain connects TRBV6-1 to TRBJ1-2; no firm D call. V dropped 7 bases and J dropped 3 bases, with 12 bases sitting between them. Per the germline V gene, CDR1 is MNHNS and CDR2 is SASEGT. The CDR3 runs 13 residues.